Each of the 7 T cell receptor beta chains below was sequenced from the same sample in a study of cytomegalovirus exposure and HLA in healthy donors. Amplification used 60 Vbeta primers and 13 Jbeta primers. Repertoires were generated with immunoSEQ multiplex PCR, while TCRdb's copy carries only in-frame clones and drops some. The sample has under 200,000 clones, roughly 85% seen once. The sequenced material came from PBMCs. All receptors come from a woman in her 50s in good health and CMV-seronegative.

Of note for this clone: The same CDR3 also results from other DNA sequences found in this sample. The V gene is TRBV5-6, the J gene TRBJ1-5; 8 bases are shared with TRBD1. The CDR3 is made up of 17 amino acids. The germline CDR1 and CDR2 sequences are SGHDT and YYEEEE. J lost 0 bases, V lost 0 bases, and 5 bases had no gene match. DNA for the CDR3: TGTGCCAGCAGCTTGGGGCAGGGGGCTAATAGCAATCAGCCCCAGCATTTT. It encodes CASSLGQGANSNQPQHF.

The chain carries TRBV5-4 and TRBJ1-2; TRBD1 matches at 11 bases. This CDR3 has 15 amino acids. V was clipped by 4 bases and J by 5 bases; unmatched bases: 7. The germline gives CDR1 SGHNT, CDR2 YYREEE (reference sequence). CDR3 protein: CASSRGQGEVYGYTF. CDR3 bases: TGTGCCAGCAGCAGGGGACAGGGGGAAGTTTATGGCTACACCTTC.

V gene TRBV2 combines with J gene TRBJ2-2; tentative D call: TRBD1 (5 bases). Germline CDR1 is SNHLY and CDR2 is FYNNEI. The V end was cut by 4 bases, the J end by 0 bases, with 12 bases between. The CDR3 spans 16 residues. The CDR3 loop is CASSVGRAANTGELFF. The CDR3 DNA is TGTGCCAGCAGTGTAGGCAGGGCGGCGAACACCGGGGAGCTGTTTTTT.

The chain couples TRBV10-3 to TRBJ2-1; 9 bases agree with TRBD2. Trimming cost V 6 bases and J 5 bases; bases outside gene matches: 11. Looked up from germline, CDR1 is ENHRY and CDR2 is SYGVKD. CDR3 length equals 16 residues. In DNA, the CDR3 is TGTGCCATCAGGGGAGAGGGTAGCGGGAGTAACAATGAGCAGTTCTTC. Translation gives CAIRGEGSGSNNEQFF.

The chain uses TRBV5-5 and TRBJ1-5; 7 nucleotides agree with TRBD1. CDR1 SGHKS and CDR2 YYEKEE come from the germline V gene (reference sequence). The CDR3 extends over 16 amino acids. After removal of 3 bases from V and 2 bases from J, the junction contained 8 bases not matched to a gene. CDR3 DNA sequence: TGTGCCAGCAGCTCGATGACAGGGTTTCGCAATCAGCCCCAGCATTTT. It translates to CASSSMTGFRNQPQHF.

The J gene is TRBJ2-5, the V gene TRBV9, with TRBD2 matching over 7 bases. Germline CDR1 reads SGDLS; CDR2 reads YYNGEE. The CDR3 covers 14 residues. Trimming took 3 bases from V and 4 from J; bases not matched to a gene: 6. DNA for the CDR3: TGTGCCAGCAGCGGCACCCCGGGGGGAGAGACCCAGTACTTC. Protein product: CASSGTPGGETQYF.

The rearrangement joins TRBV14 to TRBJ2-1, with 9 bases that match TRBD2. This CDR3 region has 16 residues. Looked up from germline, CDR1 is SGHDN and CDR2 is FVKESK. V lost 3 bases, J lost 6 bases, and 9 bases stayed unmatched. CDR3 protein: CASSHFSGSPSNEQFF. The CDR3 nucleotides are TGTGCCAGCAGCCATTTTAGCGGGAGTCCCTCCAATGAGCAGTTCTTC.